What follows describes a single T cell receptor (beta chain). Its antigen is not known. These data originate in a study of cytomegalovirus exposure and HLA in healthy donors. Whole-study results and caveats: High specificity and sensitivity for cytomegalovirus status were reported for the classifier. Cytomegalovirus-associated status was assigned to some 160 TCR beta chains.

Germline-derived CDR1 and CDR2 are LNHDA and SQIVND (reference sequence). With 5 bases removed from V and 7 bases from J, the gap between germline ends came to 14 bases. The length of the CDR3 is 13 residues. Libraries were prepared by immunoSEQ multiplex PCR; TCRdb keeps only in-frame clonotypes and omits some of them. The table has more than 200,000 clones, 87% seen once. The specimen sequenced was PBMCs. The chain couples TRBV19 to TRBJ1-1; maybe TRBD1 (5 bases). The receptor was derived from a man younger than 30 in good health and CMV-seropositive. CDR3 residues: CASSLARGDEAFF. The DNA for the CDR3 is TGTGCCAGTAGTCTCGCCCGGGGGGATGAAGCTTTCTTT.